The 19 T cell receptor beta chains reported below all come from one sample, sequenced in a study of cytomegalovirus exposure and HLA in healthy donors. Profiling relied on immunoSEQ multiplex PCR, and the TCRdb table lists in-frame clones only, not all of them. The data hold 200,000 to 250,000 clones, with roughly 84% observed a single time. Specimen: PBMCs. The receptors were sampled from a woman younger than 30 in good health and CMV-seropositive.

This clone has just a few counts. The V and J genes are TRBV27 and TRBJ1-2; TRBD1 might be the D (6 bases). The CDR3 is 13 amino acids. Between the trimmed V and J ends, which lost 2 bases and 5 bases, there was a span of 9 bases. Germline CDR1 MNHEY, CDR2 SMNVEV (reference sequence). In nucleotides, the CDR3 is TGTGCCAGCAGTTTAGCAACAGGGTATGGCTACACCTTC. It codes for CASSLATGYGYTF.

The rearrangement joins TRBV18 to TRBJ1-1; D unresolved. Trimming cost V 3 bases and J 0 bases, with 5 bases left between them. Germline-derived CDR1 and CDR2 are KGHSH and LQKENI. CDR3 length equals 13 residues. The CDR3 loop reads CASSPRMNTEAFF. Here the CDR3 DNA reads TGTGCCAGCTCACCTCGTATGAACACTGAAGCTTTCTTT.

V and J are TRBV6-1 and TRBJ2-7; D is undetermined. The germline gives CDR1 MNHNS, CDR2 SASEGT. This CDR3 comprises 15 residues. The V and J ends lost 1 base and 6 bases respectively, with 16 bases between them. CDR3 nucleotide sequence: TGTGCCAGCAGTGAAGGTCGTGGGCGTGGTATCGAGCAGTACTTC. Translating it yields CASSEGRGRGIEQYF.

The rearrangement joins TRBV28 to TRBJ2-7; TRBD1 is a possible D gene (5 bases). The CDR3 spans 14 residues. Germline assignment: CDR1 MDHEN and CDR2 SYDVKM. V was clipped by 2 bases and J by 2 bases, with 10 bases between them. CDR3 residues: CASSLKGLAYEQYF. CDR3 nucleotide sequence: TGTGCCAGCAGTTTAAAGGGGCTAGCCTACGAGCAGTACTTC.

The table lists this clone with a count of one. V and J are TRBV28 and TRBJ2-3; 9 bases agree with TRBD2. V was pared by 5 bases and J by 4 bases, with 4 bases of the junction left unmatched. CDR3 length: 14 amino acids. Germline-derived CDR1 and CDR2 are MDHEN and SYDVKM. The CDR3 nucleotides are TGTGCCAGCAGTCGCGGGGGGGGCCCAGATACGCAGTATTTT. Amino acid sequence: CASSRGGGPDTQYF. Full variable domain (rest looked up from reference TRBV28 and TRBJ2-3): DVKVTQSSRYLVKRTGEKVFLECVQDMDHENMFWYRQDPGLGLRLIYFSYDVKMKEKGDIPEGYSVSREKKERFSLILESASTNQTSMYLCASSRGGGPDTQYFGPGTRLTVL.

The chain is built from TRBV27 and TRBJ1-4, with D perhaps TRBD1 (6 bases). Germline V CDR1 and CDR2: MNHEY, SMNVEV (reference sequence). The CDR3 totals 14 residues. Between the trimmed V and J ends, which lost 7 bases and 4 bases, there was a span of 13 bases. The chain's CDR3 is CASTGGQFNEKLFF. CDR3 sequence (DNA): TGTGCCAGCACCGGCGGACAGTTTAATGAAAAACTGTTTTTT.

The sample holds a few counts of this clone. This chain joins TRBV28 and TRBJ1-3; possible D gene TRBD1, 6 bases. Germline V gives CDR1 MDHEN, CDR2 SYDVKM. V was clipped by 1 base and J by 6 bases, with 13 bases between them. The CDR3 consists of 15 residues. The CDR3 coding sequence is TGTGCCAGCAGTTTATCAGGGGAGCGAATAAACACCATATATTTT. Translated, it gives CASSLSGERINTIYF.

This chain links TRBV7-9 with TRBJ2-2; 10 positions match TRBD1. Germline loops: CDR1 SEHNR, CDR2 FQNEAQ (reference sequence). This CDR3 is built from 16 residues. V trimming: 2 bases; J trimming: 5 bases; junction bases outside the gene matches: 5. The chain's CDR3 is CASSLTRDRGTGELFF. The CDR3 nucleotides are TGTGCCAGCAGCTTAACCCGGGACAGGGGTACCGGGGAGCTGTTTTTT.

CDR3 nucleotide sequence: TGTGCCAGCAGCCAAGATGGAACGGGAGGGCCTCGGTACGAGCAGTACTTC. Translating it yields CASSQDGTGGPRYEQYF. The genes are TRBV14 and TRBJ2-7; TRBD2 matches 8 bases. The CDR3 sequence is 17 residues long. Germline-derived CDR1 and CDR2 are SGHDN and FVKESK. Trimming cost V 0 bases and J 4 bases; bases outside gene matches: 11.

This clone was observed a single time. V is TRBV30 and J is TRBJ2-1; TRBD1 agrees at 9 bases. V lost 4 bases to trimming and J lost 5 bases; unmatched junction nucleotides: 6. This CDR3 spans 14 amino acids. The germline CDR1 and CDR2 sequences are GTSNPN and SVGIG (reference sequence). The CDR3 loop is CAWTPGDRDNEQFF. The CDR3 DNA follows: TGTGCCTGGACCCCTGGGGACAGGGACAATGAGCAGTTCTTC. The full variable domain, completed using reference TRBV30 and TRBJ2-1, is SQTIHQWPATLVQPVGSPLSLECTVEGTSNPNLYWYRQAAGRGLQLLFYSVGIGQISSEVPQNLSASRPQDRQFILSSKKLLLSDSGFYLCAWTPGDRDNEQFFGPGTRLTVL.

A few counts support this clone. The rearrangement links TRBV9 to TRBJ2-6, with 11 bases identical to TRBD2. V was pared by 5 bases and J by 0 bases, with 7 bases of the junction left unmatched. This CDR3 has 18 amino acids. Germline loops: CDR1 SGDLS, CDR2 YYNGEE. CDR3 loop: CASSRTSGGNSGANVLTF. CDR3 coding DNA: TGTGCCAGCAGTCGAACTAGCGGGGGCAACTCTGGGGCCAACGTCCTGACTTTC.

The chain combines TRBV19 with TRBJ2-3, with D perhaps TRBD2 (5 bases). Per the germline V gene, CDR1 is LNHDA and CDR2 is SQIVND (reference sequence). Between the trimmed V and J ends, which lost 3 bases and 6 bases, there was a span of 7 bases. The CDR3 consists of 12 residues. This chain's CDR3 is CASSISGDTQYF. DNA of the CDR3: TGTGCCAGTAGTATTTCGGGGGATACGCAGTATTTT.

The chain uses TRBV30 and TRBJ1-1, with D maybe TRBD1 (5 bases). This CDR3 comprises 14 residues. V gave up 0 bases and J gave up 9 bases, with 17 bases separating them. Germline V gene lookup returns CDR1 GTSNPN and CDR2 SVGIG (reference sequence). The CDR3 reads CAWSVPPPGGKAFF. For the CDR3, the DNA is TGTGCCTGGAGTGTACCTCCTCCCGGGGGAAAAGCTTTCTTT. The entire variable domain, with the rest obtained from reference TRBV30 and TRBJ1-1, is as follows: SQTIHQWPATLVQPVGSPLSLECTVEGTSNPNLYWYRQAAGRGLQLLFYSVGIGQISSEVPQNLSASRPQDRQFILSSKKLLLSDSGFYLCAWSVPPPGGKAFFGQGTRLTVV.

This chain joins TRBV5-1 and TRBJ2-1, with D perhaps TRBD1 (6 bases). Germline loops: CDR1 SGHRS, CDR2 YFSETQ. V lost 4 bases, J lost 6 bases, and 17 bases lay in between. The CDR3 is made up of 15 amino acids. The CDR3 loop is CASSPRQDRGNEQFF. The CDR3 nucleotides read TGCGCCAGCAGCCCACGACAGGATAGGGGCAATGAGCAGTTCTTC.

CDR3 in DNA: TGTGCCAGCAGTGAGATTCGGGGGTCGAGAGGCTACACCTTC. Its translation is CASSEIRGSRGYTF. J is TRBJ1-2 and V is TRBV2, with D tentatively TRBD1 (5 bases). With 3 bases removed from V and 8 bases from J, the gap between germline ends came to 16 bases. CDR3 length: 14 residues. In germline, CDR1 is SNHLY, CDR2 FYNNEI.

This chain connects TRBV19 to TRBJ2-3; D is undetermined. The CDR3 totals 14 residues. V lost 3 bases, J lost 2 bases, and 9 bases lay in between. The germline V gene encodes CDR1 LNHDA and CDR2 SQIVND (reference sequence). CDR3 in amino acids: CASSMEQNTDTQYF. The CDR3 nucleotides read TGTGCCAGTAGTATGGAACAGAACACAGATACGCAGTATTTT.

This sequence joins TRBV18 and TRBJ1-1; D perhaps matches TRBD1 (5 bases). Trimming left V 4 bases short and J 1 base short, with 10 bases between. The CDR3 loop spans 14 amino acids. Germline assignment: CDR1 KGHSH and CDR2 LQKENI. The CDR3 here is CASSLSDKNTEAFF. The CDR3 DNA reads TGTGCCAGCTCACTTTCGGACAAGAACACTGAAGCTTTCTTT.

CDR3 protein: CASSLEYGTPNEQFF. The CDR3 coding sequence is TGCGCCAGCAGCTTGGAATACGGGACTCCGAATGAGCAGTTCTTC. The chain employs TRBV5-1 and TRBJ2-1; D perhaps matches TRBD2 (6 bases). The length of the CDR3 is 15 residues. Germline V gene lookup returns CDR1 SGHRS and CDR2 YFSETQ. The germline V and J ends were trimmed by 0 bases and 7 bases, with 14 bases remaining between them.

J is TRBJ1-5 and V is TRBV30; 7 bases line up with TRBD1. This CDR3 contains 16 residues. Germline CDR1 reads GTSNPN; CDR2 reads SVGIG (reference sequence). V lost 2 bases to trimming and J lost 2 bases; unmatched junction nucleotides: 9. The CDR3 here is CAWSLRDRAGNQPQHF. CDR3 nucleotides: TGTGCCTGGAGTCTCCGGGACAGAGCTGGCAATCAGCCCCAGCATTTT. The entire variable domain, with the rest obtained from reference TRBV30 and TRBJ1-5, is as follows: SQTIHQWPATLVQPVGSPLSLECTVEGTSNPNLYWYRQAAGRGLQLLFYSVGIGQISSEVPQNLSASRPQDRQFILSSKKLLLSDSGFYLCAWSLRDRAGNQPQHFGDGTRLSIL.